This TCR beta chain was captured in a study of long-term antiretroviral therapy in people with HIV. Runs used v3.0 of the immunoSEQ assay and were done at survey level. Target depth was 40,000-50,000 T-cell genomes per sample. TCRdb's table, derived via immunoSEQ multiplex PCR, lists solely in-frame clones and lacks some. The table lists approximately 24,000 clones, around 81% of them singletons. Trimming shortened V by 1 base and J by 0 bases, and 6 bases separated the two germline ends. This CDR3 comprises 14 residues. Germline CDR1 and CDR2: KGHSH and LQKENI. At least two post-ART and at least one pre-ART PBMC sample were available for each donor.

The TCR originated in a woman in her late teens or twenties with HIV. Sample: unsorted PBMCs, taken at the start of antiretroviral therapy, before treatment. The chain is built from TRBV18 and TRBJ1-1; D is unclear. The CDR3 nucleotides read TGTGCCAGCTCACCACGGGGAGTGAACACTGAAGCTTTCTTT. Amino acids: CASSPRGVNTEAFF.